This TCR beta chain was sequenced for a study of blood T cell repertoires in COVID-19. V was pared by 0 bases and J by 3 bases, with 14 bases between. In germline, CDR1 is LGHNA, CDR2 YSLEER. The CDR3 contains 16 residues. Data came from immunoSEQ multiplex PCR; TCRdb stores just in-frame clones and leaves some out. The data contain 200,000 to 250,000 clones, around nine tenths of them singletons. Sequencing was performed on peripheral blood. The sequence derives from a woman between 35 and 50 years old who had recovered from COVID-19. The gene calls are TRBV4-3 and TRBJ1-2; D gene ambiguous. The CDR3 reads CASSQDGRNPHYGYTF. The CDR3 DNA reads TGCGCCAGCAGCCAAGATGGCAGGAACCCCCACTATGGCTACACCTTC.